The 10 T cell receptor beta chains in this list originate from one sample, sequenced in a study of PD-1 blockade in classical Hodgkin lymphoma (dated by TCRdb to 2020 to 2022). The time point label here, explained by the study, means: cycle 4 day 1 (C4D1), after less than 7 weeks of nivolumab. All trial patients had relapsed after autologous stem cell transplantation, with cohorts A, B and C differing in prior brentuximab vedotin exposure. The library was obtained by the immunoSEQ multiplex PCR assay. Sourced from immuneACCESS, this table was stored by TCRdb with only in-frame sequences that have V and J called. A share of the clones is absent; for the studies checked, an unresolved V gene accounts for under half, and the remainder has no known explanation. This sample holds fewer than 50,000 clones; about 77% were observed only once. The ten largest clones represent around a third of the sample.

The source was peripheral blood mononuclear cells (PBMCs), collected before the fourth cycle of nivolumab. The receptor source for this set is a human donor with classical Hodgkin lymphoma.

CDR3 loop: CASGLAGGYEQYF. CDR3 nucleotides: TGCGCCAGTGGGCTAGCGGGGGGCTACGAGCAGTACTTC. This chain joins TRBV10-2 and TRBJ2-7, with 11 bases aligning to TRBD2. CDR1 WSHSY and CDR2 SAAADI come from the germline V gene. The CDR3 spans 13 residues. The V segment lost 9 bases and the J segment 3 bases; nucleotides outside the gene matches: 4.

The chain carries TRBV11-2 and TRBJ2-2; D uncertain. V gave up 4 bases and J gave up 1 base, with 13 bases separating them. The germline CDR1 and CDR2 sequences are SGHAT and FQNNGV. CDR3 size: 16 residues. CDR3 DNA: TGTGCCAGCAGCTCCGTCGGTATAGTGAACACCGGGGAGCTGTTTTTT. Its translation is CASSSVGIVNTGELFF.

This clone was detected only a few times. The chain links TRBV18 to TRBJ1-2, with TRBD1 identical over 8 bases. Trimming removed 5 bases from V and 5 bases from J; junction bases left unmatched: 4. This CDR3 has 13 amino acids. In germline, CDR1 is KGHSH, CDR2 LQKENI. As DNA, the CDR3 is TGTGCCAGCTCAGCGGACAGGGATTATGGCTACACCTTC. It codes for CASSADRDYGYTF.

The DNA for the CDR3 is TGTGCCAGCAGTGCCAGCGGGGGCACAGATACGCAGTATTTT. This sequence encodes CASSASGGTDTQYF. This chain uses TRBV6-4 with TRBJ2-3; 7 bases match TRBD2. The trim removed 4 bases at V and 1 base at J, leaving 2 bases unmatched. The CDR3 covers 14 residues. Looked up from germline, CDR1 is MRHNA and CDR2 is SNTAGT.

This clone was detected only a few times. V usage is TRBV27 and J usage is TRBJ2-6; D unclear. CDR3 length equals 14 residues. The germline CDR1 and CDR2 sequences are MNHEY and SMNVEV (reference sequence). V was trimmed by 4 bases and J by 4 bases, leaving 8 bases between them. The CDR3 here is CASSSSAGANVLTF. CDR3 in DNA: TGTGCCAGCAGTTCTAGTGCAGGGGCCAACGTCCTGACTTTC.

This chain connects TRBV11-3 to TRBJ2-4; no clear D gene. The CDR3 extends over 11 amino acids. The germline V and J ends were trimmed by 5 bases and 7 bases, with 6 bases remaining between them. Looked up from germline, CDR1 is SGHNT and CDR2 is YENEEA. CDR3 bases: TGTGCCAGCAGCACTTATAACATTCAGTACTTC. It specifies CASSTYNIQYF.

The V and J genes are TRBV9 and TRBJ2-5; 9 nucleotides line up with TRBD1. With V trimmed by 4 bases and J by 5 bases, 3 bases remained unmatched. In germline, CDR1 is SGDLS, CDR2 YYNGEE. This CDR3 is 13 amino acids long. This CDR3 is CASSPGQGETQYF. The CDR3 region has the DNA TGTGCCAGCAGCCCTGGACAGGGGGAGACCCAGTACTTC.

The J gene is TRBJ1-6, the V gene TRBV4-3; no definite D call. The CDR3 runs 15 residues. The germline CDR1 and CDR2 sequences are LGHNA and YSLEER. V gave up 1 base and J gave up 4 bases, with 8 bases separating them. The CDR3 protein is CASSQVLQYNSPLHF. The DNA of the CDR3 is TGCGCCAGCAGCCAAGTTTTACAGTATAATTCACCCCTCCACTTT.

This clone was recorded a few times. The V gene is TRBV9, the J gene TRBJ2-1, with 7 bases that match TRBD1. Germline-derived CDR1 and CDR2 are SGDLS and YYNGEE. J lost 6 bases, V lost 3 bases, and 15 bases had no gene match. The CDR3 is 17 amino acids. DNA of the CDR3: TGTGCCAGCAGCGACAGGGGTGGTATGGGGGTTCGCAATGAGCAGTTCTTC. Protein product: CASSDRGGMGVRNEQFF.

The chain couples TRBV7-2 to TRBJ1-5; TRBD1 is a possible D gene (5 bases). Trimming pared 3 bases from V and 2 bases from J, leaving 14 bases between. The CDR3 extends over 16 amino acids. Looked up from germline, CDR1 is SGHTA and CDR2 is FQGNSA. In nucleotides, the CDR3 is TGTGCCAGCAGCTTGGGGGGGTCGGTGGGCAATCAGCCCCAGCATTTT. Residues: CASSLGGSVGNQPQHF.